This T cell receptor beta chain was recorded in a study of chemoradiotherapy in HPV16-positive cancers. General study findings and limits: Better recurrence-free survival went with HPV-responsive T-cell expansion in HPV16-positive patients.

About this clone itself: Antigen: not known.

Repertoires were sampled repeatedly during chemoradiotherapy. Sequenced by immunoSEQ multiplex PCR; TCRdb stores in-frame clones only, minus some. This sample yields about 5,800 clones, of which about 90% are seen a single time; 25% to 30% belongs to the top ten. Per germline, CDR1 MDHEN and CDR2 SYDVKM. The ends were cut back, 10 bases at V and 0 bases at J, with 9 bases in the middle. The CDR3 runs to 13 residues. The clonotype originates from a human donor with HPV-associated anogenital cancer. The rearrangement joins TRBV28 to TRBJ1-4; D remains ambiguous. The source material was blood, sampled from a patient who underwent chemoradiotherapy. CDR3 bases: TGTGCCACCTCGAGAGCAACTAATGAAAAACTGTTTTTT. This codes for CATSRATNEKLFF.